Following are 30 T cell receptor beta chains from one sample sequenced in a study of OX40 agonist ivuxolimab in advanced cancers. The method was immunoSEQ multiplex PCR; TCRdb's version includes in-frame clones alone and lacks a portion of them. The table lists tens of thousands of clones, roughly 80% of them singletons. Source: CD4+ or CD8+ T cells sorted from blood, taken in a trial of the OX40 agonist ivuxolimab. Source of these receptors: an adult with an advanced solid tumor such as melanoma, head and neck, liver or kidney cancer.

The V gene is TRBV29-1, the J gene TRBJ2-3; D may match TRBD1 or TRBD2 (5 bases each). This CDR3 spans 12 amino acids. Deletions cut 2 bases from V and 8 bases from J, with 11 bases between. CDR1 and CDR2 from the germline V gene are SQVTM and ANQGSEA. The CDR3 DNA follows: TGCAGCGTTGAAATGGGGGACGTTACGCAGTATTTT. Protein sequence: CSVEMGDVTQYF.

The J gene is TRBJ1-1, the V gene TRBV9; D is unresolved. V was clipped by 0 bases and J by 1 base, with 13 bases between them. CDR3 length: 16 amino acids. In germline, CDR1 is SGDLS, CDR2 YYNGEE. The CDR3 DNA is TGTGCCAGCAGCGTAGGAGGATCTTGGAGGAACACTGAAGCTTTCTTT. Translating gives CASSVGGSWRNTEAFF.

The chain combines TRBV5-6 with TRBJ2-1; no firm D call. Germline lookup yields CDR1 SGHDT and CDR2 YYEEEE. Trimming shortened V by 4 bases and J by 0 bases, and 11 bases separated the two germline ends. CDR3 length: 15 residues. In DNA, the CDR3 is TGTGCCAGCAGCCTCCTCGCAAGCTCCTACAATGAGCAGTTCTTC. It codes for CASSLLASSYNEQFF.

The chain recombines TRBV2 with TRBJ2-1; the D is unclear. Germline lookup yields CDR1 SNHLY and CDR2 FYNNEI. The CDR3 runs to 11 residues. V was shortened by 4 bases and J by 8 bases, with 6 bases between the two germline ends. Written as DNA, the CDR3 is TGTGCCAGCAGTGTCTATGATGAGCAGTTCTTC. This codes for CASSVYDEQFF.

With regard to this clone: The junction does not match germline at one end; this may be a read error. The rearrangement links TRBV4-1 to TRBJ1-1, with D unclear. The CDR3 is made up of 14 amino acids. Germline values: CDR1 MGHRA, CDR2 YSYEKL. The DNA of the CDR3 is TGCGCCAGCAGACAAGAAATAACCGGCACTGAAGCTTTCTTT. Translating it yields CASRQEITGTEAFF.

The chain uses TRBV7-2 and TRBJ2-5; 10 bases fit TRBD2. With V trimmed by 1 base and J by 7 bases, 15 bases remained unmatched. The CDR3 covers 18 residues. Germline V gene lookup returns CDR1 SGHTA and CDR2 FQGNSA. CDR3 DNA: TGTGCCAGCAGCTTAGGCCTCGGAGCGGGAGGGGGCTCGGGGACCCAGTACTTC. Translated: CASSLGLGAGGGSGTQYF.

J is TRBJ1-2 and V is TRBV28; no clear D gene. The CDR3 sequence is 12 residues long. Per the germline V gene, CDR1 is MDHEN and CDR2 is SYDVKM. Deletions cut 6 bases from V and 8 bases from J, with 13 bases between. CDR3 sequence: CASRLQTGGYTF. The CDR3 DNA reads TGTGCCAGCAGGCTTCAGACCGGGGGCTACACCTTC.

The chain uses TRBV19 and TRBJ2-3; weak D call: TRBD2 (5 bases). The CDR3 is made up of 16 amino acids. The V gene lost 7 bases and the J gene lost 1 base, with 18 bases spanning the gap. CDR1 is LNHDA, CDR2 SQIVND, per germline (reference sequence). The CDR3 region has the DNA TGTGCCAGTATTGGGAGCGGTCTACCCGGCACAGATACGCAGTATTTT. This gives the protein CASIGSGLPGTDTQYF.

V is TRBV7-2 and J is TRBJ1-2, with D possibly TRBD1 on 5 matching bases. Germline V gives CDR1 SGHTA, CDR2 FQGNSA. The ends were cut back, 0 bases at V and 8 bases at J, with 13 bases in the middle. The CDR3 loop spans 14 amino acids. The CDR3 here is CASSLAPFGGGYTF. CDR3 coding DNA: TGTGCCAGCAGCTTAGCCCCTTTCGGGGGAGGCTACACCTTC. The full variable domain, rest sourced from reference TRBV7-2 and TRBJ1-2, is GAGVSQSPSNKVTEKGKDVELRCDPISGHTALYWYRQSLGQGLEFLIYFQGNSAPDKSGLPSDRFSAERTGGSVSTLTIQRTQQEDSAVYLCASSLAPFGGGYTFGSGTRLTVV.

The V and J genes are TRBV5-1 and TRBJ2-7; 11 bases agree with TRBD2. V was pared by 0 bases and J by 3 bases, with 14 bases of the junction left unmatched. The germline gives CDR1 SGHRS, CDR2 YFSETQ. The CDR3 runs to 19 residues. This chain's CDR3 is CASSLGRTSGHTTGYEQYF. The CDR3 DNA follows: TGCGCCAGCAGCTTGGGGAGGACTAGCGGGCACACCACAGGCTACGAGCAGTACTTC.

The V call is TRBV28, the J call TRBJ2-3, with TRBD2 as a possible D gene (5 bases). Looked up from germline, CDR1 is MDHEN and CDR2 is SYDVKM. This CDR3 region has 15 residues. V shed 6 bases and J shed 4 bases, with 17 bases lying between them. Here the CDR3 reads CASSRVLEVADTQYF. DNA of the CDR3: TGTGCCAGCAGCCGCGTTTTGGAGGTAGCAGATACGCAGTATTTT.

In the case of this clone: One junction end does not reproduce the germline sequence, and a read error may be involved. The chain recombines TRBV10-3 with TRBJ2-2; D is perhaps TRBD1 or TRBD2 (5 bases each). The CDR3 covers 14 residues. The V gene's germline CDR1 is ENHRY and CDR2 SYGVKD. The CDR3 sequence is CATSRDGGTGELFF. CDR3 DNA sequence: TGTGCCACCAGTAGGGACGGTGGCACCGGGGAGCTGTTTTTT.

The V gene is TRBV7-7, the J gene TRBJ2-7; 8 bases map to TRBD2. Looked up from germline, CDR1 is SSHAT and CDR2 is FNYEAQ (reference sequence). The CDR3 extends over 14 amino acids. The V gene end was trimmed by 6 bases and the J gene end by 5 bases; junction bases not matched to a gene: 9. This chain's CDR3 is CASSPPGGPHEQYV. The CDR3 coding sequence is TGTGCCAGCAGTCCCCCGGGGGGGCCCCACGAGCAGTACGTC.

This clone has a single count. The V and J genes are TRBV5-4 and TRBJ2-3; no reliable D call. V was pared by 4 bases and J by 5 bases, with 11 bases between. The CDR3 runs to 13 residues. Germline-derived CDR1 and CDR2 are SGHNT and YYREEE (reference sequence). CDR3 amino acids: CASSRYPGDTQYF. The CDR3 DNA follows: TGTGCCAGCAGCAGGTACCCAGGAGATACGCAGTATTTT.

The chain couples TRBV9 to TRBJ2-7; 7 nucleotides match TRBD1. Germline V gives CDR1 SGDLS, CDR2 YYNGEE. This CDR3 contains 14 residues. V was clipped by 4 bases and J by 6 bases; unmatched bases: 10. The CDR3 nucleotides read TGTGCCAGCAGCCTAGACGCCACAGGGGCCGAGCAGTACTTC. Protein product: CASSLDATGAEQYF.

J is TRBJ1-1 and V is TRBV16, with D possibly TRBD1 on 5 matching bases. CDR1 KGHSY and CDR2 FQNENV come from the germline V gene. V was cut by 4 bases and J by 7 bases, with 13 bases left in between. The CDR3 runs 13 residues. The CDR3 loop reads CASSRGGKGEAFF. DNA for the CDR3: TGTGCCAGCAGCCGGGGGGGGAAGGGTGAAGCTTTCTTT.

The chain recombines TRBV7-9 with TRBJ2-3; D may be TRBD1 or TRBD2 (5 bases each). Germline V gives CDR1 SEHNR, CDR2 FQNEAQ (reference sequence). The CDR3 consists of 16 residues. V lost 5 bases to trimming and J lost 1 base, with 16 bases between them. The CDR3 DNA is TGTGCCAGCAGCGCCCTAGGGACGGTCCGCACAGATACGCAGTATTTT. It translates to CASSALGTVRTDTQYF.

This sequence joins TRBV5-6 and TRBJ1-5; TRBD1 matches at 9 bases. Germline lookup yields CDR1 SGHDT and CDR2 YYEEEE. Trimming cost V 4 bases and J 0 bases; bases outside gene matches: 11. The CDR3 loop spans 18 amino acids. CDR3 sequence reads: CASSRGRDRVYSNQPQHF. The CDR3 coding sequence is TGTGCCAGCAGCCGCGGCCGGGACAGGGTATATAGCAATCAGCCCCAGCATTTT.

As for this clone: At one of its ends the junction is not consistent with the germline gene, which may arise from a read error. The chain has TRBV6-1 and TRBJ1-5, with a possible D match to TRBD1 (6 bases). The CDR3 has 18 amino acids. Germline-derived CDR1 and CDR2 are MNHNS and SASEGT. DNA of the CDR3: TGTGCCAGCAGAGAAGCGGTGTGGACAGACTACAGCAATCAGCCCCAGCATTTT. The encoded protein is CASREAVWTDYSNQPQHF.

The chain joins TRBV5-1 to TRBJ1-5; no reliable D call. V was clipped by 0 bases and J by 0 bases, with 10 bases between them. CDR3 length: 16 amino acids. Germline V gene data show CDR1 as SGHRS and CDR2 as YFSETQ. The CDR3 reads CASSLDGPYSNQPQHF. The CDR3 DNA is TGCGCCAGCAGCTTGGACGGACCGTATAGCAATCAGCCCCAGCATTTT.

This chain joins TRBV7-2 and TRBJ1-1; no firm D call. The germline gives CDR1 SGHTA, CDR2 FQGNSA. V shed 1 base and J shed 1 base, with 7 bases lying between them. CDR3 length equals 14 residues. This CDR3 is CASSLGAQNTEAFF. The CDR3 DNA is TGTGCCAGCAGCTTAGGTGCGCAGAACACTGAAGCTTTCTTT.

The V call is TRBV27, the J call TRBJ2-1; 12 bases agree with TRBD1. CDR1 and CDR2 from the germline V gene are MNHEY and SMNVEV (reference sequence). V dropped 5 bases and J dropped 6; count of bases not matched to a gene: 14. The CDR3 spans 18 residues. For the CDR3, the DNA is TGTGCCAGCAGTCCGGATAGACGGGGGACAGGGGGCGGCAATGAGCAGTTCTTC. This translates into CASSPDRRGTGGGNEQFF.

This clone showed up just a few times. V gene TRBV2 combines with J gene TRBJ2-1; 13 bases fit TRBD2. The CDR3 runs 16 residues. Germline assignment: CDR1 SNHLY and CDR2 FYNNEI. V dropped 6 bases and J dropped 8; count of bases not matched to a gene: 10. The CDR3 here is CASRSPGTSGTDEQFF. The CDR3 DNA reads TGTGCCAGCAGGAGCCCCGGGACTAGCGGGACCGATGAGCAGTTCTTC.

The rearrangement links TRBV5-1 to TRBJ2-1, with 12 bases identical to TRBD2. CDR3 length equals 19 residues. The trim removed 1 base at V and 9 bases at J, leaving 17 bases unmatched. The germline gives CDR1 SGHRS, CDR2 YFSETQ. The CDR3, as DNA: TGCGCCAGCAGCTTGTCGGCTAGCGGGAGGGCCCGGGATAATGGTGAGCAGTTCTTC. Amino acids: CASSLSASGRARDNGEQFF.

The CDR3 nucleotides read TGTGCCAGCAGCTTGGACTTCGGACAGGGGAACACTGAAGCTTTCTTT. This sequence encodes CASSLDFGQGNTEAFF. The J gene is TRBJ1-1, the V gene TRBV5-4, with 8 bases identical to TRBD1. CDR1 is SGHNT and CDR2 is YYREEE in the germline V gene (reference sequence). V lost 0 bases, J lost 1 base, and 5 bases stayed unmatched. This CDR3 has 16 residues.

This chain uses TRBV2 with TRBJ2-3; D not resolved. The CDR3 length is 10 residues. Trimming removed 8 bases at V and 3 bases at J, with 3 bases between. Germline V CDR1 and CDR2: SNHLY, FYNNEI. The CDR3 DNA reads TGTGCCAGCCTGACAGATACGCAGTATTTT. Translating it yields CASLTDTQYF.

This chain uses TRBV2 with TRBJ1-1; no definite D call. The germline V gene has CDR1 SNHLY and CDR2 FYNNEI. The CDR3 spans 12 residues. V was shortened by 6 bases and J by 2 bases, with 7 bases between the two germline ends. The CDR3 loop is CASRYTNTEAFF. The CDR3 DNA follows: TGTGCCAGCAGGTACACCAACACTGAAGCTTTCTTT.

This rearrangement joins TRBV11-2 to TRBJ1-5; D is undetermined. Germline V gene data show CDR1 as SGHAT and CDR2 as FQNNGV. The CDR3 contains 15 residues. Deletions cut 5 bases from V and 3 bases from J, with 14 bases between. Here the CDR3 reads CASSPQGLANQPQHF. The CDR3 coding sequence is TGTGCCAGCAGCCCCCAAGGCCTTGCCAATCAGCCCCAGCATTTT. The full variable domain, with the rest looked up from reference TRBV11-2 and TRBJ1-5, is EAGVAQSPRYKIIEKRQSVAFWCNPISGHATLYWYQQILGQGPKLLIQFQNNGVVDDSQLPKDRFSAERLKGVDSTLKIQPAKLEDSAVYLCASSPQGLANQPQHFGDGTRLSIL.

CDR3 sequence: CASSGLGTNTGELFF. CDR3 bases: TGTGCCAGCAGCGGACTAGGCACGAACACCGGGGAGCTGTTTTTT. The genes are TRBV7-9 and TRBJ2-2; 7 bases are a match to TRBD2. CDR3 length equals 15 residues. The germline CDR1 and CDR2 sequences are SEHNR and FQNEAQ (reference sequence). Unmatched junction bases numbered 3, after V lost 5 bases and J lost 0 bases.

The J gene is TRBJ2-1, the V gene TRBV12-5; 10 positions agree with TRBD2. V was pared by 0 bases and J by 8 bases, with 10 bases of the junction left unmatched. This CDR3 spans 17 amino acids. Germline V gene sequence: CDR1 LGHNT, CDR2 FRNRAP. CDR3 residues: CASGLVRPSGGTHEQFF. CDR3 sequence (DNA): TGTGCTAGTGGTTTGGTACGGCCTAGCGGGGGTACCCATGAGCAGTTCTTC.